The 25 T cell receptor beta chains presented below share a single source sample, sequenced in a study of shared T cell receptors in the human thymus. Sequencing was performed with immunoSEQ multiplex PCR; in TCRdb, only in-frame clones are kept and a portion is missing. The sample holds about 380,000 clones; roughly 94% are singletons and the top ten take approximately 0.02%. The sequenced sample was thymocytes. The receptors derive from a human donor.

The chain recombines TRBV13 with TRBJ2-2; 8 nucleotides agree with TRBD2. The CDR3 is 16 amino acids. Germline loops: CDR1 PRHDT, CDR2 FYEKMQ (reference sequence). The V segment lost 4 bases and the J segment 1 base; nucleotides outside the gene matches: 5. The CDR3 protein is CASSSLGTRNTGELFF. The CDR3, as DNA: TGTGCCAGCAGCTCTCTCGGGACTAGGAACACCGGGGAGCTGTTTTTT.

This chain connects TRBV7-3 to TRBJ1-2; perhaps TRBD1 as D (6 bases). V dropped 5 bases and J dropped 7 bases, with 14 bases sitting between them. Germline V gene sequence: CDR1 SGHTA, CDR2 FQGTGA. The length of the CDR3 is 13 residues. CDR3 DNA: TGTGCCAGCAGCCTGACGAGGGGGGCTGGCTACACCTTC. It encodes CASSLTRGAGYTF.

The chain couples TRBV5-6 to TRBJ1-1; TRBD1 might be the D (5 bases). The CDR3 totals 13 residues. Germline CDR1 is SGHDT and CDR2 is YYEEEE. V lost 4 bases and J 5 bases, leaving 12 bases between the germline ends. The CDR3 is CASSPQGGTEAFF. The CDR3 DNA sequence: TGTGCCAGCAGCCCCCAGGGAGGGACTGAAGCTTTCTTT.

CDR3 amino acids: CASRLSVGANQPQHF. CDR3 sequence (DNA): TGTGCCAGCAGACTCTCCGTCGGGGCCAATCAGCCCCAGCATTTT. The chain uses TRBV2 and TRBJ1-5; tentatively, D is TRBD1 (5 bases). CDR3 size: 15 residues. The germline V and J ends were trimmed by 6 bases and 3 bases, with 15 bases remaining between them. The germline CDR1 and CDR2 sequences are SNHLY and FYNNEI.

V is TRBV29-1 and J is TRBJ2-2, with TRBD2 matching 8 bases. The CDR3 has 16 residues. CDR1 is SQVTM and CDR2 is ANQGSEA in the germline V gene. The CDR3 here is CRPELAGGTSSGELFF. The CDR3 region has the DNA TGCAGGCCAGAATTGGCGGGCGGGACTAGTTCCGGGGAGCTGTTTTTT.

This chain joins TRBV28 and TRBJ1-2; 10 bases line up with TRBD1. CDR1 and CDR2 (germline): MDHEN, SYDVKM. The CDR3 is 13 amino acids. V lost 7 bases to trimming and J lost 7 bases; unmatched junction nucleotides: 6. The CDR3 is CASKAGTGVGYTF. Here the CDR3 DNA reads TGTGCCAGCAAGGCCGGGACAGGGGTTGGCTACACCTTC.

The chain has TRBV2 and TRBJ2-7; 8 positions agree with TRBD2. CDR1 and CDR2 from the germline V gene are SNHLY and FYNNEI. The CDR3 covers 16 residues. Germline trimming cut 4 bases from V and 0 bases from J; bases unmatched to any gene: 8. The CDR3: CASSGNLAGVSYEQYF. The CDR3, as DNA: TGTGCCAGCAGTGGGAACCTAGCGGGTGTCTCCTACGAGCAGTACTTC.

V and J are TRBV5-1 and TRBJ2-3, with 7 bases aligning to TRBD1. Germline CDR1 SGHRS, CDR2 YFSETQ. The CDR3 sequence is 16 residues long. Trimming cost V 0 bases and J 14 bases; bases outside gene matches: 18. CDR3 sequence (DNA): TGCGCCAGCAGCTTGGAACTAACAAGACAGGGTGCAAGTTGGTATTTT. Translated, it gives CASSLELTRQGASWYF.

The J gene is TRBJ2-7, the V gene TRBV29-1, with D hard to call. This CDR3 contains 10 residues. From germline, CDR1 is SQVTM and CDR2 ANQGSEA. V lost 4 bases to trimming and J lost 8 bases, with 9 bases between them. The DNA for the CDR3 is TGCAGCGTTGTGACCGGGCAGCAGTACTTC. It yields the protein CSVVTGQQYF.

This chain uses TRBV4-3 with TRBJ2-3, with 12 bases that match TRBD1. Trimming cost V 4 bases and J 4 bases; bases outside gene matches: 3. The CDR3 totals 15 residues. The V gene's germline CDR1 is LGHNA and CDR2 YSLEER. The CDR3 protein is CASSPRDRGPDTQYF. The CDR3 DNA follows: TGCGCCAGCAGCCCCCGGGACAGGGGGCCAGATACGCAGTATTTT.

The J gene is TRBJ1-2, the V gene TRBV14; D not resolved. CDR3 length: 12 amino acids. Trimming shortened V by 3 bases and J by 5 bases, and 7 bases separated the two germline ends. Per germline, CDR1 SGHDN and CDR2 FVKESK. DNA of the CDR3: TGTGCCAGCAGCCATATTGGGTATGGCTACACCTTC. Translated, it gives CASSHIGYGYTF.

This chain joins TRBV18 and TRBJ1-5; D is ambiguous. V lost 2 bases to trimming and J lost 3 bases, with 11 bases between them. The germline CDR1 and CDR2 sequences are KGHSH and LQKENI. The CDR3 is 15 residues long. The CDR3 DNA follows: TGTGCCAGCTCACCAACGAGGCTGGTCAATCAGCCCCAGCATTTT. Protein sequence: CASSPTRLVNQPQHF.

The chain links TRBV5-6 to TRBJ1-4; D perhaps matches TRBD1 (6 bases). Looked up from germline, CDR1 is SGHDT and CDR2 is YYEEEE. The CDR3 is 14 residues long. Trimming took 0 bases from V and 12 from J, leaving 15 bases between them. This CDR3 reads CASSLARGPWELFF. For the CDR3, the DNA is TGTGCCAGCAGCTTGGCCAGGGGACCTTGGGAACTGTTTTTT.

The chain joins TRBV28 to TRBJ2-3; TRBD2 matches at 8 bases. Losses at the gene ends were 3 bases for V and 1 base for J; bases not matched to a gene: 6. CDR3 length: 16 residues. CDR1 and CDR2 from the germline V gene are MDHEN and SYDVKM. CDR3 DNA sequence: TGTGCCAGCAGTTTCTGGCGGGAGGTTCGCACAGATACGCAGTATTTT. It translates to CASSFWREVRTDTQYF.

The chain joins TRBV7-9 to TRBJ1-5, with a tentative D call TRBD1 (5 bases). This CDR3 is 16 amino acids long. Germline V gene lookup returns CDR1 SEHNR and CDR2 FQNEAQ (reference sequence). V lost 4 bases, J lost 2 bases, and 15 bases lay in between. The CDR3: CASSCLEGKGNQPQHF. CDR3 sequence (DNA): TGTGCCAGCAGCTGCCTCGAGGGGAAGGGCAATCAGCCCCAGCATTTT.

The V gene is TRBV14, the J gene TRBJ2-1, with D perhaps TRBD1 or TRBD2 (7 bases each). V shed 4 bases and J shed 3 bases, with 19 bases lying between them. The CDR3 covers 17 residues. The V gene's germline CDR1 is SGHDN and CDR2 FVKESK. The CDR3 DNA follows: TGTGCCAGCAGCCTTCCCCTCGCAGGGGGGGACTACAATGAGCAGTTCTTC. Translated: CASSLPLAGGDYNEQFF.

This sequence joins TRBV5-1 and TRBJ1-5; D is unclear. The CDR3 is 14 amino acids. Germline loops: CDR1 SGHRS, CDR2 YFSETQ. Trimming pared 4 bases from V and 3 bases from J, leaving 11 bases between. The CDR3 DNA follows: TGCGCCAGCAGCCCGGACGGACCCAATCAGCCCCAGCATTTT. Translated, it gives CASSPDGPNQPQHF.

The gene calls are TRBV5-4 and TRBJ1-5; D is possibly TRBD1 (5 bases). CDR1 is SGHNT and CDR2 is YYREEE in the germline V gene (reference sequence). CDR3 length equals 16 residues. Trimming cost V 4 bases and J 4 bases, with 18 bases left between them. CDR3 sequence reads: CASSTDGDRTNQPQHF. CDR3 DNA: TGTGCCAGCAGCACCGACGGTGACAGAACTAATCAGCCCCAGCATTTT. Variable domain in full (rest from reference TRBV5-4 and TRBJ1-5): ETGVTQSPTHLIKTRGQQVTLRCSSQSGHNTVSWYQQALGQGPQFIFQYYREEENGRGNFPPRFSGLQFPNYSSELNVNALELDDSALYLCASSTDGDRTNQPQHFGDGTRLSIL.

The chain has TRBV4-2 and TRBJ2-2; D possibly matches TRBD1 or TRBD2 (5 bases each). This CDR3 is built from 16 residues. With 1 base removed from V and 0 bases from J, the gap between germline ends came to 9 bases. The germline CDR1 and CDR2 sequences are LGHNA and YNFKEQ. CDR3 coding DNA: TGTGCCAGCAGCCAAGGAGGGGCCTCGAACACCGGGGAGCTGTTTTTT. This translates into CASSQGGASNTGELFF.

The genes are TRBV28 and TRBJ1-5, with 7 bases lining up with TRBD1. V lost 4 bases and J lost 2; bases outside the gene matches: 11. The CDR3 spans 17 residues. Germline lookup yields CDR1 MDHEN and CDR2 SYDVKM. CDR3: CASSYRGGNEGNQPQHF. CDR3 nucleotide sequence: TGTGCCAGCAGTTACAGGGGCGGGAATGAGGGCAATCAGCCCCAGCATTTT.

The chain has TRBV7-9 and TRBJ2-1; D is possibly TRBD1 (5 bases). Trimming cost V 1 base and J 4 bases, with 17 bases left between them. Germline V gene sequence: CDR1 SEHNR, CDR2 FQNEAQ (reference sequence). The CDR3 covers 17 residues. CDR3 sequence: CASSLGPGPGPYNEQFF. The CDR3 nucleotides are TGTGCCAGCAGCTTAGGCCCGGGCCCAGGGCCATACAATGAGCAGTTCTTC. The whole variable domain, filled in from reference TRBV7-9 and TRBJ2-1, reads DTGVSQNPRHKITKRGQNVTFRCDPISEHNRLYWYRQTLGQGPEFLTYFQNEAQLEKSRLLSDRFSAERPKGSFSTLEIQRTEQGDSAMYLCASSLGPGPGPYNEQFFGPGTRLTVL.

This chain connects TRBV4-1 to TRBJ2-2, with D hard to call. Germline assignment: CDR1 MGHRA and CDR2 YSYEKL. The CDR3 contains 13 residues. V lost 4 bases and J lost 7, with 10 bases in between. The CDR3 loop reads CASSLLSLGELFF. The CDR3 nucleotides read TGCGCCAGCAGCCTACTTAGCCTCGGGGAGCTGTTTTTT.

This clone is a singleton in its sample. The gene calls are TRBV7-9 and TRBJ1-1; 8 positions match TRBD1. The CDR3 consists of 18 residues. CDR1 and CDR2 from the germline V gene are SEHNR and FQNEAQ (reference sequence). The V segment lost 7 bases and the J segment 2 bases; nucleotides outside the gene matches: 18. In DNA, the CDR3 is TGTGCCAGCACCACCGGGCAGGGGGCATTGTGTAGAAACACTGAAGCTTTCTTT. It codes for CASTTGQGALCRNTEAFF. Filled out from reference TRBV7-9 and TRBJ1-1, the complete variable domain reads DTGVSQNPRHKITKRGQNVTFRCDPISEHNRLYWYRQTLGQGPEFLTYFQNEAQLEKSRLLSDRFSAERPKGSFSTLEIQRTEQGDSAMYLCASTTGQGALCRNTEAFFGQGTRLTVV.

The chain links TRBV28 to TRBJ1-6; D might be TRBD1 (6 bases). Germline lookup yields CDR1 MDHEN and CDR2 SYDVKM. Trimming cost V 7 bases and J 8 bases, with 9 bases left between them. CDR3 length equals 12 residues. CDR3 amino acids: CASKRGDSPLHF. For the CDR3, the DNA is TGTGCCAGCAAGAGGGGGGATTCACCCCTCCACTTT.

This rearrangement joins TRBV7-2 to TRBJ1-2; D perhaps matches TRBD1 (6 bases). This CDR3 is 15 amino acids long. V was cut by 1 base and J by 4 bases, with 13 bases left in between. CDR1 and CDR2 (germline): SGHTA, FQGNSA. The CDR3 region has the DNA TGTGCCAGCAGCTTAGAAAGCGGGGGCAGCTATGGCTACACCTTC. It encodes CASSLESGGSYGYTF.